This passage covers 28 T cell receptor beta chains from one sample sequenced in a study of T-cell memory formation after mild COVID-19. Each CDR3 protein is one row after TCRdb ran MiXCR on the 5' RACE reads. The table has roughly 160,000 distinct CDR3 sequences, roughly 10% seen once; the top ten hold roughly 3.8%. The sample consisted of PBMCs or a T cell subset sorted from them (not recorded which). These receptors came from a man younger than 30 who had mild COVID-19 (a few samples of this study predate the infection). Cell type and time point are not known.

The chain couples TRBV5-1 to TRBJ2-7, with 9 bases that match TRBD2. Per the germline V gene, CDR1 is SGHRS and CDR2 is YFSETQ. The CDR3 length is 15 residues. Germline trimming cut 1 base from V and 3 bases from J; bases unmatched to any gene: 5. CDR3 in amino acids: CASSLRGGEGYEQYF. DNA of the CDR3: TGCGCCAGCAGCTTGCGCGGGGGGGAAGGCTACGAGCAGTACTTC.

This clonotype was detected a few times. V and J are TRBV5-1 and TRBJ2-7; 9 nucleotides agree with TRBD1. The CDR3 spans 13 residues. The germline V gene encodes CDR1 SGHRS and CDR2 YFSETQ. V lost 4 bases to trimming and J lost 6 bases; unmatched junction nucleotides: 5. CDR3 sequence: CASSGGQGSEQYV. In nucleotides, the CDR3 is TGCGCCAGCAGCGGGGGACAGGGCTCCGAGCAGTACGTC.

This rearrangement joins TRBV6-2 or TRBV6-3 to TRBJ2-5; 14 nucleotides align to TRBD2. Losses at the gene ends were 2 bases for V and 2 bases for J; bases not matched to a gene: 7. There are 18 residues in the CDR3. The germline V gene encodes CDR1 MNHEY and CDR2 SVGEGT. The CDR3 DNA is TGTGCCAGCAGTTACCGCGGACTAGCGGGGGGACTACAAGAGACCCAGTACTTC. This sequence encodes CASSYRGLAGGLQETQYF.

Only a few counts were recorded for this clonotype. This chain links TRBV6-6 with TRBJ2-3; possible D gene TRBD1, 5 bases. The CDR3 is 13 amino acids. Germline V CDR1 and CDR2: MNHNY, SVGAGI (reference sequence). V gave up 6 bases and J gave up 9 bases, with 16 bases separating them. The CDR3 loop reads CASSSARTSTQYF. The CDR3 bases are TGTGCCAGCAGCTCAGCGAGGACATCGACGCAGTATTTT.

Note on this clonotype: In this CDR3 the conserved last residue, phenylalanine or tryptophan, is missing, so a read error is likely. V usage is TRBV20-1 and J usage is TRBJ2-2; D gene unclear. Between the trimmed V and J ends, which lost 3 bases and 1 base, there was a span of 9 bases. Germline V gives CDR1 DFQATT, CDR2 SNEGSKA (reference sequence). This CDR3 contains 14 residues. The DNA of the CDR3 is TGCAGTGCTAGGGTCCCGGAGAACACCGGGGAGCTGTTTCTT. This codes for CSARVPENTGELFL.

The chain is built from TRBV15 and TRBJ1-5; weak D call: TRBD1 (5 bases). The V gene lost 4 bases and the J gene lost 9 bases, with 13 bases spanning the gap. Germline values: CDR1 LNHNV, CDR2 YYDKDF (reference sequence). This CDR3 has 13 amino acids. The CDR3 sequence is CATSTPARGPQHF. CDR3 nucleotide sequence: TGTGCCACCAGCACACCGGCAAGGGGGCCCCAGCATTTT.

This clonotype was detected only a few times. J is TRBJ1-1 and V is TRBV12-3 or TRBV12-4, with a weak D call TRBD1 (5 bases). The V gene lost 5 bases and the J gene lost 4 bases, with 14 bases spanning the gap. This CDR3 comprises 14 residues. CDR3 sequence (DNA): TGTGCCAGCAGTGCTCAATTGAGGGGCACTGAAGCTTTCTTT. Amino acids: CASSAQLRGTEAFF.

This clonotype was observed a few times. The gene calls are TRBV3-1 and TRBJ1-2; D is unresolved. Germline assignment: CDR1 LGHDT and CDR2 YNNKEL (reference sequence). This CDR3 spans 13 amino acids. With 4 bases removed from V and 3 bases from J, the gap between germline ends came to 9 bases. The CDR3 protein is CASSPVTDYGYTF. CDR3 sequence (DNA): TGTGCCAGCAGCCCCGTTACGGACTATGGCTACACCTTC.

This clonotype was detected many times. The chain couples TRBV25-1 to TRBJ2-7, with TRBD1 matching over 11 bases. Germline values: CDR1 MGHDK, CDR2 SYGVNS. The CDR3 sequence is 15 residues long. V gave up 6 bases and J gave up 5 bases; unmatched junction bases: 9. This CDR3 is CASSRWTGGYNEQYF. Here the CDR3 DNA reads TGTGCCAGCAGCCGCTGGACAGGGGGCTACAACGAGCAGTACTTC.

The gene calls are TRBV11-2 and TRBJ1-4, with 8 bases matching TRBD1. Germline loops: CDR1 SGHAT, CDR2 FQNNGV. This CDR3 region has 16 residues. V gave up 1 base and J gave up 8 bases; unmatched junction bases: 9. The CDR3 protein is CASSLGSLQGGEKLFF. The CDR3 DNA reads TGTGCCAGCAGCTTAGGATCCTTACAGGGGGGGGAAAAACTGTTTTTT.

With regard to this clonotype: The junction shows a germline mismatch at one end, possibly a read error. This chain links TRBV24-1 with TRBJ2-3, with TRBD1 identical over 8 bases. CDR3 length: 15 residues. Germline V gives CDR1 KGHDR, CDR2 SFDVKD. CDR3 loop: CTTSEPTGATDTQYF. As DNA, the CDR3 is TGTACCACCAGTGAGCCGACAGGGGCCACAGATACGCAGTATTTT.

This clonotype came up a few times. The chain is built from TRBV29-1 and TRBJ2-1; 7 bases fit TRBD1. The germline V gene encodes CDR1 SQVTM and CDR2 ANQGSEA. Losses at the gene ends were 3 bases for V and 8 bases for J; bases not matched to a gene: 4. This CDR3 contains 12 residues. The DNA of the CDR3 is TGCAGCGTTGACAGGGGGAACGATGAGCAGTTCTTC. This gives the protein CSVDRGNDEQFF.

This clonotype has a count of ten or more. V and J are TRBV30 and TRBJ1-1; tentatively, D is TRBD1 (5 bases). There are 14 residues in the CDR3. From germline, CDR1 is GTSNPN and CDR2 SVGIG (reference sequence). Trimming removed 3 bases at V and 0 bases at J, with 11 bases between. The CDR3 region is CAWRRGIMNTEAFF. The CDR3 DNA reads TGTGCCTGGAGGCGGGGGATTATGAACACTGAAGCTTTCTTT.

In this sample, this clonotype turned up a few times. The chain has TRBV20-1 and TRBJ2-5; 7 bases agree with TRBD1. Germline CDR1 and CDR2: DFQATT and SNEGSKA (reference sequence). J gave up 2 bases and V 5 bases, and 5 bases lay outside the gene matches. The CDR3 is 13 residues long. CDR3: CSAQQGSQETQYF. The CDR3 nucleotides read TGCAGTGCTCAACAGGGGTCACAAGAGACCCAGTACTTC.

The rearrangement joins TRBV5-1 to TRBJ2-2; D gene uncertain. V was clipped by 0 bases and J by 0 bases, with 6 bases between them. This CDR3 has 15 amino acids. Germline CDR1 and CDR2: SGHRS and YFSETQ. DNA for the CDR3: TGCGCCAGCAGCTTGGGGGCACCGAACACCGGGGAGCTGTTTTTT. Amino acid sequence: CASSLGAPNTGELFF.

This clonotype has a handful of counts. V is TRBV18 and J is TRBJ2-3, with D possibly TRBD2 on 6 matching bases. The V end was cut by 3 bases, the J end by 8 bases, with 15 bases between. The germline V gene has CDR1 KGHSH and CDR2 LQKENI. The CDR3 extends over 14 amino acids. The CDR3: CASSPTTSLGTQYF. For the CDR3, the DNA is TGTGCCAGCTCACCGACGACTAGTTTAGGTACGCAGTATTTT.

This clonotype was found a few times. V is TRBV18 and J is TRBJ1-1, with D tentatively TRBD1 (5 bases). Germline lookup yields CDR1 KGHSH and CDR2 LQKENI. The CDR3 runs 17 residues. Trimming stripped 3 bases from V and 1 base from J, with 18 bases between. CDR3 nucleotides: TGTGCCAGCTCACCGGCAACGCAGGGAAAATCGAACACTGAAGCTTTCTTT. Amino acid sequence: CASSPATQGKSNTEAFF. Together with reference TRBV18 and TRBJ1-1, the CDR3 gives the full variable domain: NAGVMQNPRHLVRRRGQEARLRCSPMKGHSHVYWYRQLPEEGLKFMVYLQKENIIDESGMPKERFSAEFPKEGPSILRIQQVVRGDSAAYFCASSPATQGKSNTEAFFGQGTRLTVV.

The table lists this clonotype with a few counts. The chain combines TRBV25-1 with TRBJ2-3; 10 bases line up with TRBD2. J gave up 6 bases and V 4 bases, and 7 bases lay outside the gene matches. In germline, CDR1 is MGHDK, CDR2 SYGVNS. The CDR3 spans 15 residues. This CDR3 reads CASSATSGSVDTQYF. For the CDR3, the DNA is TGTGCCAGCAGTGCGACTAGCGGGTCGGTGGATACGCAGTATTTT. The entire variable domain, with the rest obtained from reference TRBV25-1 and TRBJ2-3, is as follows: EADIYQTPRYLVIGTGKKITLECSQTMGHDKMYWYQQDPGMELHLIHYSYGVNSTEKGDLSSESTVSRIRTEHFPLTLESARPSHTSQYLCASSATSGSVDTQYFGPGTRLTVL.

The rearrangement links TRBV11-3 to TRBJ2-7, with 9 bases that match TRBD1. The CDR3 length is 13 residues. V gave up 5 bases and J gave up 7 bases; unmatched junction bases: 6. CDR1 SGHNT and CDR2 YENEEA come from the germline V gene. CDR3 DNA sequence: TGTGCCAGCAGCCCACAGGGGGCGAGGGAGCAGTACTTC. This codes for CASSPQGAREQYF.

The chain couples TRBV11-2 to TRBJ2-4; D gene uncertain. V dropped 4 bases and J dropped 1 base, with 11 bases sitting between them. The CDR3 is made up of 15 amino acids. The germline gives CDR1 SGHAT, CDR2 FQNNGV. The CDR3 loop reads CASSSLSQAKNIQYF. The CDR3 DNA reads TGTGCCAGCAGCTCGTTGAGCCAGGCCAAAAACATTCAGTACTTC. Drawing the rest from reference TRBV11-2 and TRBJ2-4, the complete variable domain is EAGVAQSPRYKIIEKRQSVAFWCNPISGHATLYWYQQILGQGPKLLIQFQNNGVVDDSQLPKDRFSAERLKGVDSTLKIQPAKLEDSAVYLCASSSLSQAKNIQYFGAGTRLSVL.

This clonotype was detected a few times. The CDR3 is CASSMEQGYEQYV. The CDR3 DNA reads as TGTGCCAGTAGTATGGAGCAGGGTTACGAGCAGTACGTC. The chain combines TRBV19 with TRBJ2-7; a possible D gene is TRBD1 (5 bases). The ends were cut back, 3 bases at V and 4 bases at J, with 10 bases in the middle. Germline CDR1 is LNHDA and CDR2 is SQIVND (reference sequence). The CDR3 runs to 13 residues.

This clonotype was recorded a few times. The chain has TRBV9 and TRBJ2-7, with D maybe TRBD2 (5 bases). The CDR3 covers 16 residues. Germline CDR1 reads SGDLS; CDR2 reads YYNGEE. The V end was cut by 0 bases, the J end by 4 bases, with 17 bases between. The CDR3 sequence is CASSVAPSDFAYEQYF. CDR3 bases: TGTGCCAGCAGCGTAGCGCCCTCGGACTTCGCATACGAGCAGTACTTC.

In its sample, this clonotype was seen a few times. V and J are TRBV29-1 and TRBJ2-7, with TRBD1 as a possible D gene (6 bases). This CDR3 spans 12 amino acids. Germline assignment: CDR1 SQVTM and CDR2 ANQGSEA. The V end lost 1 base, the J end lost 5 bases, and 9 bases lay between the germline ends. As DNA, the CDR3 is TGCAGCGTTGAAGGACAGGTCAACGAGCAGTACTTC. It codes for CSVEGQVNEQYF.

This clonotype has more than one count but fewer than ten. J is TRBJ1-6 and V is TRBV12-3 or TRBV12-4; D might be TRBD1 (6 bases). The CDR3 consists of 14 residues. V lost 4 bases and J 8 bases, leaving 12 bases between the germline ends. The CDR3 nucleotides are TGTGCCAGCAGTTCCAGGGGTGTTGATTCACCCCTCCACTTT. As protein: CASSSRGVDSPLHF.

This clonotype showed up just a few times. The rearrangement links TRBV24-1 to TRBJ2-7, with 11 bases aligning to TRBD1. CDR3 size: 15 residues. The germline gives CDR1 KGHDR, CDR2 SFDVKD. J lost 7 bases, V lost 3 bases, and 7 bases had no gene match. Here the CDR3 DNA reads TGTGCCACCAGTGATGGACAGGGGGCTCGAGAAGAGCAGTACTTC. Protein sequence: CATSDGQGAREEQYF.

This clonotype was seen more than once but under ten times. The V call is TRBV4-2, the J call TRBJ1-5; 10 positions agree with TRBD1. The CDR3 runs to 17 residues. Trimming cost V 2 bases and J 2 bases; bases outside gene matches: 6. Germline V lookup: CDR1 LGHNA, CDR2 YNFKEQ. In DNA, the CDR3 is TGTGCCAGCAGCCAAATCTCAGGGACAGGGGGCAATCAGCCCCAGCATTTT. As protein: CASSQISGTGGNQPQHF.

The chain joins TRBV5-1 to TRBJ1-4, with 11 bases lining up with TRBD1. In germline, CDR1 is SGHRS, CDR2 YFSETQ. This CDR3 has 15 residues. V lost 3 bases and J lost 7; bases outside the gene matches: 5. The DNA for the CDR3 is TGCGCCAGCAGCTCAGGACAGGGGGCGATTGAAAAACTGTTTTTT. It yields the protein CASSSGQGAIEKLFF. Using reference TRBV5-1 and TRBJ1-4 for the parts outside the CDR3, the full variable domain is KAGVTQTPRYLIKTRGQQVTLSCSPISGHRSVSWYQQTPGQGLQFLFEYFSETQRNKGNFPGRFSGRQFSNSRSEMNVSTLELGDSALYLCASSSGQGAIEKLFFGSGTQLSVL.

The table lists this clonotype with a few counts. The V and J genes are TRBV5-4 and TRBJ2-3; possible D gene TRBD1, 5 bases. CDR1 and CDR2 (germline): SGHNT, YYREEE (reference sequence). V lost 4 bases and J lost 4, with 7 bases in between. The CDR3 sequence is 12 residues long. CDR3 residues: CASSQTADTQYF. DNA of the CDR3: TGTGCCAGCAGCCAGACAGCAGATACGCAGTATTTT. Filled out from reference TRBV5-4 and TRBJ2-3, the complete variable domain reads ETGVTQSPTHLIKTRGQQVTLRCSSQSGHNTVSWYQQALGQGPQFIFQYYREEENGRGNFPPRFSGLQFPNYSSELNVNALELDDSALYLCASSQTADTQYFGPGTRLTVL.